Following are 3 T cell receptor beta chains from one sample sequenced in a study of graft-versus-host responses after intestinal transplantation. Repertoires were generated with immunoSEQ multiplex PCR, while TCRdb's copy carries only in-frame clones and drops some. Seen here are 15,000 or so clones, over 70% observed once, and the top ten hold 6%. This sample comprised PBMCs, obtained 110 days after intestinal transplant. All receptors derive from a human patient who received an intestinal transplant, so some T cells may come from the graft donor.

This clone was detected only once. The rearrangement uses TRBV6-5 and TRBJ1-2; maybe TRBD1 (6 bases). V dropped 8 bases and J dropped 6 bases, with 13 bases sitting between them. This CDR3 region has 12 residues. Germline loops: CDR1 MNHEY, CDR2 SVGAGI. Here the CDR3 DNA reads TGTGCCAGCCGAGGACAGCTGGATGGCTACACCTTC. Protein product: CASRGQLDGYTF.

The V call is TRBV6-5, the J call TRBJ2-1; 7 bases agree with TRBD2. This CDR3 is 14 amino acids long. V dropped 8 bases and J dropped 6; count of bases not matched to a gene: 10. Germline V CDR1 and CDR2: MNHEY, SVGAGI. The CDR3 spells CASGSAAGFNEQFF. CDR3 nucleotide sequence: TGTGCCAGCGGAAGCGCAGCGGGGTTCAATGAGCAGTTCTTC.

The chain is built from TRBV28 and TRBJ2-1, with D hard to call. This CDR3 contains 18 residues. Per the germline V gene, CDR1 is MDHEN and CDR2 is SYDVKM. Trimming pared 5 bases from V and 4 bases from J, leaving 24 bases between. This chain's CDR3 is CASSPPLVGFILYNEQFF. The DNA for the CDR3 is TGTGCCAGCAGTCCACCTCTTGTGGGATTCATTCTGTACAATGAGCAGTTCTTC.